The clone carrying this TCR beta chain was recorded once. The antigen remains unidentified. The junction does not match germline at one end; this may be a read error. This entry comes from a study of cytomegalovirus exposure and HLA in healthy donors. The method was immunoSEQ multiplex PCR; TCRdb's version includes in-frame clones alone and lacks a portion of them. In the table there are about 170,000 clones, approximately 87% of which are singletons. General study points: Rare sequences made up most TCRs, while some public TCRs were found in many donors. Through in vitro validation, a few CMV-associated chains were shown to be specific for CMV antigens.

The source material was PBMCs. The source of this sequence is a woman in her 30s in good health and CMV-seronegative.

DNA of the CDR3: TGTGCCAGCAGTCCTCCGGGACAGGAGATCTTT. Translating it yields CASSPPGQEIF. The rearrangement uses TRBV6-6 and TRBJ1-6; 8 bases agree with TRBD1. This CDR3 has 11 residues. Germline V CDR1 and CDR2: MNHNY, SVGAGI (reference sequence).